This TCR beta chain emerged from a study of T cells in Graves' hyperthyroidism and ophthalmopathy. It was RNA transcripts that yielded the amplified TCR beta CDR3 regions. The HTBI primer set was used in a first-round RT-PCR of the TCR CDR3. MiXCR, run by TCRdb on the multiplex PCR reads, gives a single entry per CDR3 protein. The profile covers more than 300,000 distinct CDR3 sequences, with about a sixth appearing a single time and around a third taken by the ten largest. The material sequenced was blood. This TCR was recovered from a woman in her twenties or thirties with Graves' hyperthyroidism that later progressed to Graves' ophthalmopathy.

The CDR3 is CASSERQGTGELFF. DNA for the CDR3: TGTGCCAGCAGCGAGAGACAGGGAACTGGGGAGCTGTTTTTT. The rearrangement uses TRBV7-9 and TRBJ2-2, with 7 bases fitting TRBD1. From germline, CDR1 is SEHNR and CDR2 FQNEAQ (reference sequence). The CDR3 is 14 residues long. V lost 5 bases, J lost 8 bases, and 8 bases stayed unmatched.